Each of the 12 T cell receptor beta chains below was sequenced from the same sample in a study of shared clonotypes between healthy human individuals. Clones were read by immunoSEQ multiplex PCR, and TCRdb kept only the in-frame ones, dropping some. The profile shows roughly 700,000 clones, 90% of them singletons. The sample comprised memory CD8+ T cells from PBMCs. The subset here: CD45RO+ cells pooled with CCR7-negative TemRA cells. The origin of the receptors is a man younger than 35 in good health. Some clones in this sample may be carry-over from other donors' samples.

The gene calls are TRBV28 and TRBJ2-5; D unresolved. The tail of the sequence fits TRBJ2-7 better, so the J call may be wrong. This CDR3 region has 14 residues. Looked up from germline, CDR1 is MDHEN and CDR2 is SYDVKM. This chain's CDR3 is CASSFRGYSYEQYF. The CDR3 DNA reads as TGTGCCAGCAGTTTCAGAGGTTACTCCTACGAGCAGTACTTC.

V gene TRBV6-5 combines with J gene TRBJ2-5; tentative D call: TRBD2 (5 bases). Germline V lookup: CDR1 MNHEY, CDR2 SVGAGI. Trimming removed 2 bases at V and 4 bases at J, with 14 bases between. This CDR3 comprises 15 residues. The CDR3 nucleotides are TGTGCCAGCAGTTACGGAACTCGGGGTGGAGAGACCCAGTACTTC. This codes for CASSYGTRGGETQYF.

The rearrangement uses TRBV28 and TRBJ2-7, with 8 positions matching TRBD2. Germline-derived CDR1 and CDR2 are MDHEN and SYDVKM. The junction had 10 bases not matched to a gene; V was cut back by 6 bases and J by 0 bases. The CDR3 runs 16 residues. In DNA form, the CDR3 reads TGTGCCAGCAGCCGGTATGGGGGGACTAGCTCCTACGAGCAGTACTTC. This codes for CASSRYGGTSSYEQYF.

The chain is built from TRBV6-5 and TRBJ2-1, with 7 bases fitting TRBD2. The J segment lost 9 bases and the V segment lost 8 bases, leaving 16 bases of the junction unmatched. Germline values: CDR1 MNHEY, CDR2 SVGAGI. This CDR3 has 15 residues. This chain's CDR3 is CASGGGGRASSEQFF. The CDR3 DNA reads as TGTGCCAGCGGTGGTGGGGGGAGGGCCTCGTCTGAGCAGTTCTTC.

The V and J genes are TRBV27 and TRBJ2-5, with 8 bases matching TRBD2. The CDR3 spans 15 residues. After removal of 5 bases from V and 4 bases from J, the junction contained 9 bases not matched to a gene. Germline V gene data show CDR1 as MNHEY and CDR2 as SMNVEV (reference sequence). The CDR3 coding sequence is TGTGCCAGCAGTGACCGGACTAGCCCCAGAGAGACCCAGTACTTC. Its protein is CASSDRTSPRETQYF.

The rearrangement joins TRBV2 to TRBJ2-7; D unclear. The germline V and J ends were trimmed by 6 bases and 1 base, with 16 bases remaining between them. Germline V gene data show CDR1 as SNHLY and CDR2 as FYNNEI. There are 15 residues in the CDR3. CDR3 region: CASSRPGRISYEQYF. The DNA for the CDR3 is TGTGCCAGCAGCCGTCCCGGACGTATATCCTACGAGCAGTACTTC.

The V and J genes are TRBV28 and TRBJ2-7; weak D call: TRBD2 (5 bases). The germline V and J ends were trimmed by 4 bases and 2 bases, with 18 bases remaining between them. Germline V gene data show CDR1 as MDHEN and CDR2 as SYDVKM. The CDR3 has 16 residues. DNA for the CDR3: TGTGCCAGCAGTTCCCCCTCTTCGGTGAGGGCCTACGAGCAGTACTTC. Protein: CASSSPSSVRAYEQYF.

CDR3 sequence reads: CSVLGLAGWYNEQFF. The CDR3 nucleotides are TGCAGCGTTCTGGGACTAGCGGGTTGGTACAATGAGCAGTTCTTC. V is TRBV29-1 and J is TRBJ2-1; TRBD2 matches at 12 bases. J gave up 4 bases and V 5 bases, and 6 bases lay outside the gene matches. The germline V gene encodes CDR1 SQVTM and CDR2 ANQGSEA. This CDR3 comprises 15 residues.

The genes are TRBV7-9 and TRBJ2-3, with 7 nucleotides matching TRBD2. The germline V gene encodes CDR1 SEHNR and CDR2 FQNEAQ (reference sequence). This CDR3 has 15 amino acids. Trimming cost V 3 bases and J 2 bases; bases outside gene matches: 5. The CDR3 here is CASSFGGRDTDTQYF. DNA for the CDR3: TGTGCCAGCAGCTTTGGTGGGAGGGACACAGATACGCAGTATTTT.

V usage is TRBV6-6 and J usage is TRBJ2-1, with 8 positions matching TRBD1. V lost 7 bases, J lost 2 bases, and 7 bases stayed unmatched. Germline values: CDR1 MNHNY, CDR2 SVGAGI (reference sequence). This CDR3 has 15 residues. The CDR3 coding sequence is TGTGCCAGCAATTTCGGACAGGGAGCCTACAATGAGCAGTTCTTC. Its translation: CASNFGQGAYNEQFF.

This chain connects TRBV6-5 to TRBJ1-1; D may be TRBD1 (5 bases). Looked up from germline, CDR1 is MNHEY and CDR2 is SVGAGI. The CDR3 is 11 amino acids. The ends were cut back, 4 bases at V and 11 bases at J, with 11 bases in the middle. Here the CDR3 reads CASSSGGRAFF. The CDR3 DNA reads as TGTGCCAGCAGTTCCGGGGGTAGGGCTTTCTTT.

The V gene is TRBV7-8, the J gene TRBJ2-7, with D possibly matching TRBD1 (6 bases). V was cut by 2 bases and J by 0 bases, with 11 bases left in between. Germline CDR1 SGHVS, CDR2 FQNEAQ. The CDR3 runs to 15 residues. In DNA, the CDR3 is TGTGCCAGCAGCTTAACTCAGGGGAGCTCCTACGAGCAGTACTTC. It translates to CASSLTQGSSYEQYF.